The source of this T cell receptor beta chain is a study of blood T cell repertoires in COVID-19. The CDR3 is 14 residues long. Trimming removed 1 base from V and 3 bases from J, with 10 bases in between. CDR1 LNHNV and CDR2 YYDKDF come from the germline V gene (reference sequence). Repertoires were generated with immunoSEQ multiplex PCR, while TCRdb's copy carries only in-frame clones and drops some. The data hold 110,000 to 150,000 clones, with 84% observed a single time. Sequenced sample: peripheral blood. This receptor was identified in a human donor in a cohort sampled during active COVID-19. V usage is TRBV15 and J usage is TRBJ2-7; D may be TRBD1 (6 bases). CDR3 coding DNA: TGTGCCACCAGCAGAGGTGGGGGCAGCTACGAGCAGTACTTC. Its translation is CATSRGGGSYEQYF.